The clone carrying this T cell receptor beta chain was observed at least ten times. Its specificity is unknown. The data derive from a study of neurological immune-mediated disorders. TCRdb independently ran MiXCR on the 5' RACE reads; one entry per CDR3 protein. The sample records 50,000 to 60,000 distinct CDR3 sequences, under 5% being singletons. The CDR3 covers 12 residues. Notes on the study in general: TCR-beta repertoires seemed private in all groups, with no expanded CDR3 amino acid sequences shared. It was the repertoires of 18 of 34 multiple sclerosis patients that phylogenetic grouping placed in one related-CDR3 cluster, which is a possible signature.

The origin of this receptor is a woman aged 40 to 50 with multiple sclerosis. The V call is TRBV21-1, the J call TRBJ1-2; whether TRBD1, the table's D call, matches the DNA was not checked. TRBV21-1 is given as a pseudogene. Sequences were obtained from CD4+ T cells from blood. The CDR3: CASTPHPHGYTF. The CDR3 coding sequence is TGTGCCAGCACCCCCCACCCCCATGGCTACACCTTC.